Reported below is one T cell receptor (beta chain). Its specific antigen is unknown. Qualities for individual bases were not recorded, and no much larger clone is one base off. Library preparation used PCR. DNA from cultured CD4+ T cells was subjected to TCR sequencing with the Oncomine TCR Beta short-read assay at the Johns Hopkins FTIC core. Genomic DNA was extracted from the cultured CD4+ T cells with the QIAamp micro DNA kit. Oncomine TCR Beta libraries made from cultured CD4+ T cells were pooled using unique dual indexes and sequenced on an Illumina iSeq 100. The authors' pipeline ran thus. Non-productive sequences were filtered out, and CDR3s that did not start with C, did not end with F or W, or were shorter than 7 amino acids were discarded. The MANAFEST web application was used to identify antigen-specific clonotypes by comparing peptide-stimulated wells against reference wells and other culture wells. To be called positive, a clone needed an FDR below 0.05, an odds ratio above 5, and a productive frequency above 0.1% in at least two of three replicate wells. A clonotype was classed as cross-reactive if the clonotype showed significant expansion both in SARS-CoV-2 spike wells and in at least one common cold coronavirus spike condition. CDR3 homology was assessed with Levenshtein distances (stringdist) and unrooted phylogenetic trees (ape) in R version 3.6.1. TCRdb took the public reads, trimmed them with fastp at Q25, ran MiXCR for clone calling and kept in-frame beta chains. CDR3 protein sequences are deduplicated, and each keeps its most common genes and DNA. TCRdb, rather than the study authors, made the V and J calls. The table for this sample lists roughly 15,000 distinct CDR3 sequences; 48% of them were counted only once. The ten most abundant clones make up 11% to 15% of the sample.

Reading the label with the study, this specimen's treatment or condition is: roughly 10-day PBMC culture with coronavirus spike peptide pools or control peptides (ViraFEST assay). The study used the ViraFEST assay, which expanded antigen-specific T cells with peptide pools and then identified expanded clonotypes by TCR sequencing. Positive SARS-CoV-2 PCR tests in the convalescent patients dated from March to December 2020, before Alpha, Beta and Delta variants emerged in the United States. Each well held two million PBMCs cultured with approximately 10 ug/ml peptide pools in IMDM containing about 5% human AB serum and roughly 9 IU/ml IL-2. On days 3 and 7, half of the culture medium was replaced with fresh IL-2-containing medium. CD4+ T cells were isolated after roughly eleven days of culture through negative selection using the EasySep CD4+ T cell isolation kit. PBMCs were separated from whole blood using Ficoll-Paque Plus gradient centrifugation and then either used fresh or cryopreserved at -140C. Triplicate wells were generally used for each culture condition.

The data belong to a study of vaccination and CD4 T cells after COVID-19 (dated by TCRdb to the early 2020s). For the wider study: Every convalescent patient had a positive nasal swab PCR test for SARS-CoV-2, with mild disease in 9 or 10 patients and severe disease in one. The convalescent cohort included six males and four females, with two Hispanic individuals, seven Caucasians, two Asians and one multiracial person. Participants got two doses of the Pfizer-BioNTech BNT162b2 vaccine (n=8) or two doses of the Moderna mRNA-1273 vaccine (n=2). Post-COVID blood samples were collected from convalescent patients a median of around 100 days after diagnosis, with a range of about 35 to 170 days. Post-vaccine blood samples were obtained a median of roughly 75 days after the second vaccine dose, with a range of roughly 12 to 250 days. Overlapping spike peptide pools from SARS-CoV-2 and from the common cold coronaviruses HCoV-NL63, HCoV-OC43 and HCoV-229E were used as culture stimuli. As controls, cultures received a CEFX viral epitope pool (the positive control), an HIV-1 Nef peptide pool (the negative control), or no peptide at all. In around ten COVID-19 convalescent patients and a handful of infection-naive healthy vaccine recipients, the spike-specific CD4+ TCR repertoire before mRNA vaccination was compared with the repertoire after mRNA vaccination.

Summary of the overall study and its limitations: Only a relatively small number of convalescent patients were included in the study, and early timepoints following natural infection were not analyzed. Among convalescent patients, a median approximately 88% of the SARS-CoV-2-reactive clones seen after vaccination appeared only after vaccination, which suggests priming specific to the vaccine. In convalescent patients, nearly all vaccine-specific clones (304 of 307) were found to be mono-reactive for SARS-CoV-2 spike rather than cross-reactive with common cold coronaviruses. The median count of SARS-CoV-2-reactive clonotypes went up from some 23 after infection to more than 30 after vaccination, although the change was not significant.

From the cysteine through the phenylalanine, the CDR3 covers 15 amino acids. Kept here is only the CDR3 DNA, which spans 45 bases and is read in frame from base 1. V drops 4 bases and J drops 3 bases, leaving 16 bases in between. Rearrangement joined TRBV12-3 or TRBV12-4 to TRBJ2-7; TRBD1 is possibly the D segment (6 matching bases). Sequencing used CD4+ T cells from blood, cultured in vitro. The TCR originated in a human donor who had recovered from COVID-19. The bases read TGTGCCAGCAGTTCCCCCCAGGGGCCGAACTACGAGCAGTACTTC. Translated, it reads CASSSPQGPNYEQYF.